The next 6 T cell receptor beta chains were all read from a single sample in a study of blood T cell repertoires in COVID-19. The data were produced by immunoSEQ multiplex PCR, yet TCRdb's version contains in-frame clones alone and is incomplete. Of approximately 250,000 clones listed, roughly 84% were seen once; the top ten hold 1.5%. Sequencing was performed on peripheral blood. The source of these receptors is a woman aged 40 to 50 who had recovered from COVID-19.

The chain carries TRBV18 and TRBJ2-7; no firm D call. The V end was cut by 3 bases, the J end by 4 bases, with 4 bases between. Germline loops: CDR1 KGHSH, CDR2 LQKENI. The CDR3 loop spans 11 amino acids. The CDR3 sequence is CASSPRYEQYF. CDR3 sequence (DNA): TGTGCCAGCTCACCTAGATACGAGCAGTACTTC.

The chain couples TRBV7-2 to TRBJ2-3; TRBD2 matches at 15 bases. Germline V lookup: CDR1 SGHTA, CDR2 FQGNSA. After removal of 0 bases from V and 3 bases from J, the junction contained 10 bases not matched to a gene. CDR3 size: 20 residues. The CDR3 bases are TGTGCCAGCAGCTTAGCGTGGTCGGGACTAGCGGGGGGCAGAACAGATACGCAGTATTTT. It is translated as CASSLAWSGLAGGRTDTQYF. The full variable domain, rest sourced from reference TRBV7-2 and TRBJ2-3, is GAGVSQSPSNKVTEKGKDVELRCDPISGHTALYWYRQSLGQGLEFLIYFQGNSAPDKSGLPSDRFSAERTGGSVSTLTIQRTQQEDSAVYLCASSLAWSGLAGGRTDTQYFGPGTRLTVL.

V usage is TRBV9 and J usage is TRBJ2-2; D gene uncertain. Trimming stripped 0 bases from V and 1 base from J, with 10 bases between. Germline CDR1 is SGDLS and CDR2 is YYNGEE. CDR3 size: 16 residues. CDR3 DNA sequence: TGTGCCAGCAGCGTAGGCGGCTTCCTGAACACCGGGGAGCTGTTTTTT. Residues: CASSVGGFLNTGELFF.

The chain is built from TRBV6-1 and TRBJ2-3, with 12 bases fitting TRBD2. The V gene end was trimmed by 2 bases and the J gene end by 6 bases; junction bases not matched to a gene: 9. CDR1 MNHNS and CDR2 SASEGT come from the germline V gene. This CDR3 region has 17 residues. Here the CDR3 reads CASSEILAGGRSDTQYF. CDR3 sequence (DNA): TGTGCCAGCAGTGAAATTCTAGCGGGGGGGCGTTCGGATACGCAGTATTTT.

The chain uses TRBV5-1 and TRBJ2-2; no definite D call. The germline gives CDR1 SGHRS, CDR2 YFSETQ. Between the trimmed V and J ends, which lost 1 base and 5 bases, there was a span of 9 bases. The CDR3 is made up of 14 amino acids. CDR3 sequence (DNA): TGCGCCAGCAGCTTGAACCCCGGGACCGGGGAGCTGTTTTTT. Amino acids: CASSLNPGTGELFF.

This clone was observed many times. The chain couples TRBV6-5 to TRBJ2-2; 7 bases are a match to TRBD1. The ends lost 6 bases at V and 4 bases at J; junction bases unmatched: 5. Germline assignment: CDR1 MNHEY and CDR2 SVGAGI. The CDR3 length is 14 residues. The CDR3 protein is CASRRQGSTGELFF. Here the CDR3 DNA reads TGTGCCAGCAGGCGACAGGGTAGCACCGGGGAGCTGTTTTTT.